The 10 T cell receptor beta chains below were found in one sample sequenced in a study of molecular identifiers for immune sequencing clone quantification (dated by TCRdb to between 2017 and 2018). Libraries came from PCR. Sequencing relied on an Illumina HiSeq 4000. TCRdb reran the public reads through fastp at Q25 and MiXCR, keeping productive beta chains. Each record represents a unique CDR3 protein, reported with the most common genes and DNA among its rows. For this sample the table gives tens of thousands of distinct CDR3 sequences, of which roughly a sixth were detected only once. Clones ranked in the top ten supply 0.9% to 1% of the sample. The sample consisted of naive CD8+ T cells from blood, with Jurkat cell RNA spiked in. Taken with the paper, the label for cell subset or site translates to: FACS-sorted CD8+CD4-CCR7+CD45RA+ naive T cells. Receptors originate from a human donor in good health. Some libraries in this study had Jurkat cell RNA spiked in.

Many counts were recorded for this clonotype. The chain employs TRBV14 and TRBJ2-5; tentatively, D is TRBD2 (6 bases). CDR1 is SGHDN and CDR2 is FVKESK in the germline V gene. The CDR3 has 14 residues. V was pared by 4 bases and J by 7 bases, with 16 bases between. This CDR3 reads CASSRRDSSGTQYF. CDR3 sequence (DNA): TGTGCCAGCAGCCGCCGGGACTCATCTGGGACCCAGTACTTC.

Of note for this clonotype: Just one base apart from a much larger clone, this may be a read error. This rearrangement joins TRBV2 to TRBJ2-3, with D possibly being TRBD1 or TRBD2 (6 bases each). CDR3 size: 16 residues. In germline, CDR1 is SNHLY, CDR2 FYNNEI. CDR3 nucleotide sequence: TGTGCCAGCAGTCGACAGGAGCGGGCGAGCACAAATACGCAGTATTTT. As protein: CASSRQERASTNTQYF.

The CDR3 DNA is TGTGCCAGCAGCTTAGGGACGCAGCCCCAGCATTTT. It encodes CASSLGTQPQHF. The V gene is TRBV7-9, the J gene TRBJ1-5; unclear D gene. Germline CDR1 is SEHNR and CDR2 is FQNEAQ (reference sequence). Trimming cost V 1 base and J 7 bases, with 5 bases left between them. The CDR3 has 12 residues.

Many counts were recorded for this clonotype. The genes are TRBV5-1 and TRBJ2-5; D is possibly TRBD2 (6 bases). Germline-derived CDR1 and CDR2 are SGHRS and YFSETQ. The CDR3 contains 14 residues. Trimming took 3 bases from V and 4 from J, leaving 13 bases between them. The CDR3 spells CASSWLGGPETQYF. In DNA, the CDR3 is TGCGCCAGCAGCTGGTTGGGGGGTCCAGAGACCCAGTACTTC.

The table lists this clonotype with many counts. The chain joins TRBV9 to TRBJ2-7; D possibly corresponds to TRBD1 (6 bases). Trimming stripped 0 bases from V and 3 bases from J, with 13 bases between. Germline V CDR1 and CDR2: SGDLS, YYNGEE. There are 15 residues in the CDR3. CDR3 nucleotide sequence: TGTGCCAGCAGCGTAGGTTATATAGGGGGCTACGAGCAGTACTTC. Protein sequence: CASSVGYIGGYEQYF. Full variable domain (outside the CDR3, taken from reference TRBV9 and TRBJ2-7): DSGVTQTPKHLITATGQRVTLRCSPRSGDLSVYWYQQSLDQGLQFLIQYYNGEERAKGNILERFSAQQFPDLHSELNLSSLELGDSALYFCASSVGYIGGYEQYFGPGTRLTVT.

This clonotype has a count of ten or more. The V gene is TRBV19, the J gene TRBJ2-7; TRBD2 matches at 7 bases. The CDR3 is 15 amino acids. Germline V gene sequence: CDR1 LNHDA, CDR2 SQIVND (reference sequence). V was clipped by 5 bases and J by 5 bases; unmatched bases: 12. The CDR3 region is CASSPGRRRENEQYF. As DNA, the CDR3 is TGTGCCAGTAGTCCAGGTCGGAGGCGGGAGAACGAGCAGTACTTC.

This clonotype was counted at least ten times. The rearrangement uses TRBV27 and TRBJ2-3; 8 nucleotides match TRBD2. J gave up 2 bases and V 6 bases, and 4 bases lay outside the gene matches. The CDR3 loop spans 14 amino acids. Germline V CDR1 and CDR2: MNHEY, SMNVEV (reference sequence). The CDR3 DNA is TGTGCCAGCAGCGACGGACTAGCCACAGATACGCAGTATTTT. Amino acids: CASSDGLATDTQYF.

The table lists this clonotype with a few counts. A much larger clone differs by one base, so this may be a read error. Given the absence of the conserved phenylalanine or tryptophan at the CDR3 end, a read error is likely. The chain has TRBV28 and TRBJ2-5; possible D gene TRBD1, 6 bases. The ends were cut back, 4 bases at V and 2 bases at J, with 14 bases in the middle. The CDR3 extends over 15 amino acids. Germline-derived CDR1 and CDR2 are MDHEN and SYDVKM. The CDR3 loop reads CASSSRLGQQETQYS. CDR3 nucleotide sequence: TGTGCCAGCAGTTCACGTCTTGGACAGCAAGAGACCCAGTACTCC.

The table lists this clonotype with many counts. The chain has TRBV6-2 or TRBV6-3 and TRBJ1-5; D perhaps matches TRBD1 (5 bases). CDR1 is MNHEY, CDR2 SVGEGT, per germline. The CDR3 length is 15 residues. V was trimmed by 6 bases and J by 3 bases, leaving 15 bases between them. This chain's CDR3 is CASSSRDEFNQPQHF. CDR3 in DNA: TGTGCCAGCAGCTCCCGGGACGAATTCAATCAGCCCCAGCATTTT.

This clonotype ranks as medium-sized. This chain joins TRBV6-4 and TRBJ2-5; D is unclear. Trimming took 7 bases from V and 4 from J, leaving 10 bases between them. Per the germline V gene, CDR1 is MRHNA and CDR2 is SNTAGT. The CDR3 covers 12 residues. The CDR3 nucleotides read TGTGCCAGCATATTTATGCGAGAGACCCAGTACTTC. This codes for CASIFMRETQYF.